This T cell receptor (beta chain) stems from a study of blood T cell repertoires in COVID-19. CDR1 is SGHNT and CDR2 is YYREEE in the germline V gene (reference sequence). The CDR3 covers 15 residues. The V end was cut by 0 bases, the J end by 4 bases, with 14 bases between. In the original processing: Counts of nucleated cells, estimated from reference gene primer amplification, were obtained. The repertoire was sequenced with immunoSEQ multiplex PCR; TCRdb's copy has only in-frame clones and lacks some. V and J calls and clone size come straight from that table; D and trimming were deduced from the DNA. The table shows 150,000 to 200,000 clones, with around 93% occurring only once.

The chain combines TRBV5-4 with TRBJ2-7; possibly TRBD2 for D (6 bases). The sample was peripheral blood. This sequence was found in a woman aged 50 to 60 with acute or convalescent COVID-19. The CDR3 protein is CASSLERESFYEQYF. CDR3 nucleotide sequence: TGTGCCAGCAGCTTGGAACGGGAGAGCTTTTACGAGCAGTACTTC.